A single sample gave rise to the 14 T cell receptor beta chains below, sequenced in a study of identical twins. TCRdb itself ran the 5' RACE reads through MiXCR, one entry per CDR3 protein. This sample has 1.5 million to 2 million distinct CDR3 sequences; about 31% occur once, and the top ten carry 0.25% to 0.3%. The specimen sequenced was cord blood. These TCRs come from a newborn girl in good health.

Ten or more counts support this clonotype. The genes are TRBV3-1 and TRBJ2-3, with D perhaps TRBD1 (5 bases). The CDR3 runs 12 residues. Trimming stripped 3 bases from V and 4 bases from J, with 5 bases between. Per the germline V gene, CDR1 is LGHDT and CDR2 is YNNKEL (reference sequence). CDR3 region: CASSHRADTQYF. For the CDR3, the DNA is TGTGCCAGCAGCCACAGGGCAGATACGCAGTATTTT.

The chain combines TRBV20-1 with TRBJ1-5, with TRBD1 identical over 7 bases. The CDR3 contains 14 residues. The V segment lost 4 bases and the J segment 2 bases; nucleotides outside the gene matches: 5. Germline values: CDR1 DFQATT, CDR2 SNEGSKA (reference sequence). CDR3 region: CSATRGGGNQPQHF. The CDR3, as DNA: TGCAGTGCTACCAGGGGGGGGGGCAATCAGCCCCAGCATTTT.

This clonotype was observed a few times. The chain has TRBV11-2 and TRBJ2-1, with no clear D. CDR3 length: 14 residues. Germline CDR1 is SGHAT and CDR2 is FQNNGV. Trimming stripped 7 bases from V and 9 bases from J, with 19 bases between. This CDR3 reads CASNTPYKSSEQFF. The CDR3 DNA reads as TGTGCCAGCAACACTCCCTATAAAAGTAGTGAGCAGTTCTTC.

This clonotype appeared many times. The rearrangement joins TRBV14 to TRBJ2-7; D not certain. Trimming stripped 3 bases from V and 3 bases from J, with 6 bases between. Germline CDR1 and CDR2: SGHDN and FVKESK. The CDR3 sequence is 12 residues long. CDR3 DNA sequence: TGTGCCAGCAGCCATTCTGGCTACGAGCAGTACTTC. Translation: CASSHSGYEQYF.

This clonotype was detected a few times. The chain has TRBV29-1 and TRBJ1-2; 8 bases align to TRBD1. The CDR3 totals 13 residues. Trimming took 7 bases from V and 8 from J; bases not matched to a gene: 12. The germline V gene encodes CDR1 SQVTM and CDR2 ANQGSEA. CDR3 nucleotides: TGCAGCGCCAAGAAAACAGGGGGGGGCGGCTACACCTTC. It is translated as CSAKKTGGGGYTF.

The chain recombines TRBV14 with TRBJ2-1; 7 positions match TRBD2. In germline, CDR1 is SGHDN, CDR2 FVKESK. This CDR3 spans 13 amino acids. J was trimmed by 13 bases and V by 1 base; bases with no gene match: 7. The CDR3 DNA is TGTGCCAGCAGCCAAGGCGCGGGAGCGGAACAGTTCTTC. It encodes CASSQGAGAEQFF.

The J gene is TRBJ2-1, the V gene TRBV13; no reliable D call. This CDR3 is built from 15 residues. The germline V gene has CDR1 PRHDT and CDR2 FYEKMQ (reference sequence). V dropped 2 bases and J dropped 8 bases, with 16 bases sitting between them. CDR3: CASSLTPDQTDEQFF. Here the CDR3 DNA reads TGTGCCAGCAGCTTAACGCCAGACCAAACGGATGAGCAGTTCTTC.

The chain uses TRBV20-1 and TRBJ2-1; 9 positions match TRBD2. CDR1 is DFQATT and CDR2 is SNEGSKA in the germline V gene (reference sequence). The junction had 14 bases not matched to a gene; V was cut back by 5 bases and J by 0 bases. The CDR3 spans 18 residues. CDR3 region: CSAPPGLAAASSYNEQFF. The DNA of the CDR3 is TGCAGTGCTCCGCCGGGACTAGCAGCAGCGAGCTCCTACAATGAGCAGTTCTTC.

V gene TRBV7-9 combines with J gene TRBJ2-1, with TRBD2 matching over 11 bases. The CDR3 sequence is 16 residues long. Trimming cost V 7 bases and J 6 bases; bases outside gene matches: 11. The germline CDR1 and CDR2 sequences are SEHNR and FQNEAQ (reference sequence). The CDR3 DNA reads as TGTGCCAGCACCGGAGGCCGACTAGCGGGAATCAATGAGCAGTTCTTC. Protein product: CASTGGRLAGINEQFF.

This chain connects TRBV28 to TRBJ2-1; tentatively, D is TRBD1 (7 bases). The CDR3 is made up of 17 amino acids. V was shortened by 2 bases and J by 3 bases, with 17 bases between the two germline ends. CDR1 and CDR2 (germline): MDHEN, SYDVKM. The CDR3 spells CASSLNGGAGGYNEQFF. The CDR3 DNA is TGTGCCAGCAGTTTAAACGGCGGGGCAGGGGGCTACAATGAGCAGTTCTTC.

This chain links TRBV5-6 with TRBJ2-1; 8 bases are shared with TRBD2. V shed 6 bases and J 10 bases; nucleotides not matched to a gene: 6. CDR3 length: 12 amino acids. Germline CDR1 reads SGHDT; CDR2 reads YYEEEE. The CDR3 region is CASTIIAGEQFF. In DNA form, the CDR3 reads TGTGCCAGCACCATAATAGCGGGGGAGCAGTTCTTC. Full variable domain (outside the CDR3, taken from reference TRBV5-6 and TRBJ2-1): DAGVTQSPTHLIKTRGQQVTLRCSPKSGHDTVSWYQQALGQGPQFIFQYYEEEERQRGNFPDRFSGHQFPNYSSELNVNALLLGDSALYLCASTIIAGEQFFGPGTRLTVL.

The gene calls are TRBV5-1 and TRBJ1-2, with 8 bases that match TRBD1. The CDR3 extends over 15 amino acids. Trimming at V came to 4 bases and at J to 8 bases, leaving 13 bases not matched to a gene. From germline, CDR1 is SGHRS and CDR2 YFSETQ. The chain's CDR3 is CASSRPDRGNIGYTF. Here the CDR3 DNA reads TGCGCCAGCAGCCGGCCCGACAGGGGAAACATCGGCTACACCTTC.

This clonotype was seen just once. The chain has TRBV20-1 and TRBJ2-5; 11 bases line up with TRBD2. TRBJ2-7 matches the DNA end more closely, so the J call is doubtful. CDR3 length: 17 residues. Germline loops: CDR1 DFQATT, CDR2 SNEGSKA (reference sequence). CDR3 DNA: TGCAGTGCTTACAGGGAGATGGGACTAGCGGACTCCTACGAGCAGTACTTC. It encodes CSAYREMGLADSYEQYF.

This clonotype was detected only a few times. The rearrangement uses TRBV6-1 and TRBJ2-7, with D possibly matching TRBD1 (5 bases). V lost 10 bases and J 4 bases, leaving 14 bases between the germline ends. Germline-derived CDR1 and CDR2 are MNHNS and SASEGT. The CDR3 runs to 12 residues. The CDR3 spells CAILPQGYEQYF. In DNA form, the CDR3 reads TGTGCCATCCTCCCCCAGGGTTACGAGCAGTACTTC.